These 15 T cell receptor beta chains share one sample of origin, sequenced in a study of technical replicates of blood from a handful of donors. Sequenced by immunoSEQ multiplex PCR; TCRdb stores in-frame clones only, minus some. Of under 85,000 clones listed, 85% to 95% were seen once; the top ten hold 0.35% to 0.45%. Sequencing was done on a sample of T cells isolated from PBMCs. These receptor sequences come from a human donor in good health.

This chain links TRBV23-1 with TRBJ2-7; 13 nucleotides match TRBD2. TRBV23-1 belongs to the ORF category, with a function that is uncertain. V gave up 2 bases and J gave up 4 bases; unmatched junction bases: 14. This CDR3 comprises 19 residues. CDR3 region: CASSQRGLGTSGVFYEQYF. CDR3 nucleotides: TGCGCCAGCAGTCAACGGGGGCTTGGGACTAGCGGGGTTTTTTACGAGCAGTACTTC.

This clone was detected once. The chain uses TRBV7-9 and TRBJ1-1, with 10 bases fitting TRBD1. J gave up 0 bases and V 3 bases, and 10 bases lay outside the gene matches. The CDR3 has 18 residues. Germline CDR1 and CDR2: SEHNR and FQNEAQ (reference sequence). CDR3 DNA sequence: TGTGCCAGCAGCTTTAATTATAAGGGACAGGGGATGAACACTGAAGCTTTCTTT. Translated: CASSFNYKGQGMNTEAFF.

The rearrangement joins TRBV27 to TRBJ1-5; D gene uncertain. The CDR3 consists of 11 residues. The germline V and J ends were trimmed by 7 bases and 8 bases, with 9 bases remaining between them. Germline-derived CDR1 and CDR2 are MNHEY and SMNVEV (reference sequence). The CDR3 DNA reads TGTGCCAGCACCTTATCTAAGCCCCAGCATTTT. Protein sequence: CASTLSKPQHF.

The genes are TRBV5-4 and TRBJ2-3; D is possibly TRBD1 (5 bases). This CDR3 is 17 amino acids long. Per germline, CDR1 SGHNT and CDR2 YYREEE (reference sequence). V was clipped by 4 bases and J by 4 bases, with 22 bases between them. Written as DNA, the CDR3 is TGTGCCAGCAGCCTATTATCGACAGTACCGAACTCAGATACGCAGTATTTT. This sequence encodes CASSLLSTVPNSDTQYF.

The chain uses TRBV11-2 and TRBJ2-2; tentatively, D is TRBD2 (6 bases). The CDR3 is 14 amino acids. Germline values: CDR1 SGHAT, CDR2 FQNNGV. Trimming took off 1 base at V and 4 bases at J, with 7 bases between the two ends. The CDR3 region is CASSLVTSTGELFF. In DNA, the CDR3 is TGTGCCAGCAGCTTAGTGACTAGCACCGGGGAGCTGTTTTTT.

This chain joins TRBV28 and TRBJ2-7, with 15 bases matching TRBD2. V lost 4 bases and J lost 0; bases outside the gene matches: 4. This CDR3 contains 17 residues. Germline-derived CDR1 and CDR2 are MDHEN and SYDVKM. CDR3 coding DNA: TGTGCCAGCAGTTCCGGGACTAGCGGGAGGACCTCCTACGAGCAGTACTTC. This gives the protein CASSSGTSGRTSYEQYF.

The count of this clone is one. The chain couples TRBV19 to TRBJ1-3; 7 positions agree with TRBD1. This CDR3 region has 15 residues. In germline, CDR1 is LNHDA, CDR2 SQIVND (reference sequence). J lost 3 bases, V lost 6 bases, and 8 bases had no gene match. In DNA form, the CDR3 reads TGTGCCAGTAGCCAAGACAGGGCAAGTGGAAACACCATATATTTT. It encodes CASSQDRASGNTIYF.

This chain uses TRBV28 with TRBJ2-7; TRBD2 matches at 7 bases. V gave up 2 bases and J gave up 5 bases; unmatched junction bases: 9. The germline V gene encodes CDR1 MDHEN and CDR2 SYDVKM. The CDR3 contains 15 residues. CDR3 sequence (DNA): TGTGCCAGCAGTTTAGGTGCAGCGGGAATCCACGAGCAGTACTTC. It yields the protein CASSLGAAGIHEQYF.

The chain joins TRBV11-1 to TRBJ1-4; TRBD1 agrees at 7 bases. Germline CDR1 is SGHAT and CDR2 is FQDESV (reference sequence). There are 14 residues in the CDR3. V shed 5 bases, J shed 8 bases, and the junction held 8 bases outside the gene matches. In DNA form, the CDR3 reads TGTGCCAGCAGCAAGGGGGCCCGGAACGAAAAACTGTTTTTT. Its translation: CASSKGARNEKLFF.

Here the CDR3 DNA reads TGTGCCAGCAGCTTCCTAGCGAGAAGCACAGATACGCAGTATTTT. Translating gives CASSFLARSTDTQYF. The chain uses TRBV7-8 and TRBJ2-3; a possible D gene is TRBD2 (6 bases). This CDR3 is built from 15 residues. V lost 3 bases and J lost 0, with 10 bases in between. Germline assignment: CDR1 SGHVS and CDR2 FQNEAQ.

V gene TRBV7-2 combines with J gene TRBJ2-1; 8 bases fit TRBD2. V lost 5 bases to trimming and J lost 0 bases; unmatched junction nucleotides: 3. CDR1 SGHTA and CDR2 FQGNSA come from the germline V gene. The CDR3 loop spans 15 amino acids. The CDR3 nucleotides are TGTGCCAGCAGCCCAGCGGGAGCCTCCTACAATGAGCAGTTCTTC. Protein sequence: CASSPAGASYNEQFF. The full variable domain, rest sourced from reference TRBV7-2 and TRBJ2-1, is GAGVSQSPSNKVTEKGKDVELRCDPISGHTALYWYRQSLGQGLEFLIYFQGNSAPDKSGLPSDRFSAERTGGSVSTLTIQRTQQEDSAVYLCASSPAGASYNEQFFGPGTRLTVL.

This clone was counted a single time. This chain links TRBV4-2 with TRBJ2-3, with TRBD2 matching 12 bases. Germline-derived CDR1 and CDR2 are LGHNA and YNFKEQ. The V gene end was trimmed by 1 base and the J gene end by 0 bases; junction bases not matched to a gene: 2. The CDR3 is 17 residues long. CDR3 sequence (DNA): TGTGCCAGCAGCCAAGCCGGGACTAGCGGGAGCACAGATACGCAGTATTTT. This gives the protein CASSQAGTSGSTDTQYF.

The rearrangement uses TRBV13 and TRBJ2-2; 7 bases map to TRBD2. V shed 5 bases, J shed 7 bases, and the junction held 10 bases outside the gene matches. This CDR3 is 15 amino acids long. The germline V gene has CDR1 PRHDT and CDR2 FYEKMQ (reference sequence). The DNA for the CDR3 is TGTGCCAGCAGCGACGGGACTAAGGAGATCGGGGAGCTGTTTTTT. Its translation: CASSDGTKEIGELFF.

This chain connects TRBV10-3 to TRBJ2-3; TRBD2 matches at 8 bases. Looked up from germline, CDR1 is ENHRY and CDR2 is SYGVKD. J gave up 0 bases and V 11 bases, and 7 bases lay outside the gene matches. The length of the CDR3 is 14 residues. This chain's CDR3 is CASGRGGSTDTQYF. The CDR3 nucleotides read TGTGCCTCCGGGAGGGGGGGGAGCACAGATACGCAGTATTTT.

V and J are TRBV6-1 and TRBJ2-1; 7 bases are a match to TRBD1. The CDR3 consists of 14 residues. Germline CDR1 MNHNS, CDR2 SASEGT. V was clipped by 6 bases and J by 2 bases; unmatched bases: 4. In DNA, the CDR3 is TGTGCCAGCAGCCCGACAGGGCCCTACAATGAGCAGTTCTTC. Translation gives CASSPTGPYNEQFF.